Below, 13 T cell receptor beta chains from the same sample are listed, as sequenced in a study of blood T cell repertoires in COVID-19. Profiling relied on immunoSEQ multiplex PCR, and the TCRdb table lists in-frame clones only, not all of them. The data contain roughly 74,000 clones, nearly 90% of them singletons. The specimen sequenced was peripheral blood. Every receptor here comes from a man between 70 and 80 years old with active or convalescent COVID-19.

The rearrangement uses TRBV28 and TRBJ1-5; a possible D gene is TRBD1 (6 bases). The germline V gene encodes CDR1 MDHEN and CDR2 SYDVKM. Trimming removed 6 bases from V and 4 bases from J, with 7 bases in between. This CDR3 is built from 12 residues. The CDR3 loop is CASRQGNQPQHF. The CDR3 DNA follows: TGTGCCAGCAGGCAGGGGAATCAGCCCCAGCATTTT.

The V and J genes are TRBV6-1 and TRBJ1-6, with D perhaps TRBD1 (5 bases). Trimming cost V 2 bases and J 3 bases, with 11 bases left between them. CDR1 is MNHNS, CDR2 SASEGT, per germline. This CDR3 has 16 residues. The DNA for the CDR3 is TGTGCCAGCAGTGAAACCCGGACACTCTATAATTCACCCCTCCACTTT. This translates into CASSETRTLYNSPLHF.

The chain uses TRBV5-4 and TRBJ1-1, with D unresolved. Trimming pared 1 base from V and 0 bases from J, leaving 7 bases between. The CDR3 is 14 residues long. Per the germline V gene, CDR1 is SGHNT and CDR2 is YYREEE (reference sequence). CDR3 loop: CASSLRGMNTEAFF. The CDR3, as DNA: TGTGCCAGCAGCTTGCGGGGTATGAACACTGAAGCTTTCTTT.

The chain employs TRBV9 and TRBJ1-3, with a tentative D call TRBD1 (5 bases). V lost 0 bases and J 1 base, leaving 5 bases between the germline ends. Looked up from germline, CDR1 is SGDLS and CDR2 is YYNGEE. The CDR3 consists of 14 residues. The CDR3 is CASSVGQSGNTIYF. In DNA, the CDR3 is TGTGCCAGCAGCGTAGGACAGTCTGGAAACACCATATATTTT.

This clone was observed once. The rearrangement joins TRBV18 to TRBJ1-1; tentatively, D is TRBD1 (6 bases). Germline loops: CDR1 KGHSH, CDR2 LQKENI. This CDR3 region has 16 residues. V lost 2 bases to trimming and J lost 1 base, with 14 bases between them. CDR3 nucleotides: TGTGCCAGCTCACCAGTGTGGGGGCAGGAGAACACTGAAGCTTTCTTT. Amino acid sequence: CASSPVWGQENTEAFF.

V gene TRBV12-3 or TRBV12-4 combines with J gene TRBJ2-3, with 7 bases fitting TRBD2. The CDR3 contains 12 residues. J gave up 8 bases and V 5 bases, and 4 bases lay outside the gene matches. The CDR3 region is CASSSGVTTQYF. As DNA, the CDR3 is TGTGCCAGCAGTAGCGGGGTGACTACGCAGTATTTT.

CDR3 protein: CASSLVSADINGYTF. The CDR3 DNA reads as TGTGCCAGCAGCTTAGTCTCGGCAGACATTAACGGCTACACCTTC. This sequence joins TRBV13 and TRBJ1-2; D is unclear. This CDR3 contains 15 residues. CDR1 PRHDT and CDR2 FYEKMQ come from the germline V gene (reference sequence). Trimming took 1 base from V and 8 from J, leaving 17 bases between them.

This clone was counted many times. This sequence joins TRBV7-3 and TRBJ2-2; TRBD2 agrees at 10 bases. CDR1 and CDR2 (germline): SGHTA, FQGTGA. The CDR3 sequence is 15 residues long. Germline trimming cut 4 bases from V and 5 bases from J; bases unmatched to any gene: 4. This chain's CDR3 is CASSSAGGPTGELFF. In DNA form, the CDR3 reads TGTGCCAGCAGCTCAGCGGGAGGGCCAACCGGGGAGCTGTTTTTT.

The chain recombines TRBV2 with TRBJ1-1, with 7 bases aligning to TRBD1. The length of the CDR3 is 15 residues. V was pared by 6 bases and J by 8 bases, with 15 bases of the junction left unmatched. From germline, CDR1 is SNHLY and CDR2 FYNNEI. CDR3 protein: CASRQSGGIVSEAFF. Written as DNA, the CDR3 is TGTGCCAGCAGGCAGTCAGGGGGTATCGTGTCGGAAGCTTTCTTT.

The rearrangement uses TRBV11-2 and TRBJ2-1; maybe TRBD2 (8 bases). CDR1 is SGHAT, CDR2 FQNNGV, per germline. Trimming took 3 bases from V and 4 from J, leaving 16 bases between them. The CDR3 length is 16 residues. The CDR3 nucleotides are TGTGCCAGCAGCTTTCTCGGGGGGGGACAGTACAATGAGCAGTTCTTC. Amino acids: CASSFLGGGQYNEQFF.

Comments on this clone: Other DNA sequences of this sample code for an identical CDR3. The V gene is TRBV3-1 (or the pseudogene TRBV3-2), the J gene TRBJ1-5, with D perhaps matching TRBD1 (5 bases). This CDR3 is 15 amino acids long. Per the germline V gene, CDR1 is LGHDT and CDR2 is YNNKEL (reference sequence). V dropped 0 bases and J dropped 4 bases, with 10 bases sitting between them. The CDR3 protein is CASSQDVGGNQPQHF. CDR3 DNA sequence: TGTGCCAGCAGCCAAGATGTGGGGGGGAATCAGCCCCAGCATTTT.

V and J are TRBV7-9 and TRBJ1-2; D not certain. The CDR3 consists of 16 residues. The germline V gene has CDR1 SEHNR and CDR2 FQNEAQ (reference sequence). V lost 0 bases to trimming and J lost 8 bases, with 19 bases between them. This CDR3 reads CASSLALGSTPVGYTF. The CDR3 DNA reads TGTGCCAGCAGCTTAGCGTTAGGTAGCACGCCTGTCGGCTACACCTTC.

For the CDR3, the DNA is TGTGCCAGCAGTTTACGGCAGACGGGCCCTAGCGGGAGGGCCCCAGATACGCAGTATTTT. Its translation is CASSLRQTGPSGRAPDTQYF. The rearrangement uses TRBV28 and TRBJ2-3; TRBD2 aligns across 12 bases. Per germline, CDR1 MDHEN and CDR2 SYDVKM. The ends lost 2 bases at V and 4 bases at J; junction bases unmatched: 16. This CDR3 comprises 20 residues.